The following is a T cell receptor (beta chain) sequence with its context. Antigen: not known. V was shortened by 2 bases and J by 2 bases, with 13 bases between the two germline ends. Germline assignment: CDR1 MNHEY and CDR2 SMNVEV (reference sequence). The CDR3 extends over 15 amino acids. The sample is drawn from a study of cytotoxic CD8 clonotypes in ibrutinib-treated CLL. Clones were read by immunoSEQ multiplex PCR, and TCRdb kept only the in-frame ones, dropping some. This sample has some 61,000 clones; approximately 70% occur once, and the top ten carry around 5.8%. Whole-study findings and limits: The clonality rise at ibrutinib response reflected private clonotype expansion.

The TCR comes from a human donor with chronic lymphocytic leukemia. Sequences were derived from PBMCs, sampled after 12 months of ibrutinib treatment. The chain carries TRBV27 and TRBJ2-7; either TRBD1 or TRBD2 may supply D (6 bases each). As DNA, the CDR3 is TGTGCCAGCAGTTTAGGGGGGCAGTTCCCCTACGAGCAGTACTTC. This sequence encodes CASSLGGQFPYEQYF.